This TCR beta chain was sequenced during a study of vaccination and CD4 T cells after COVID-19. Study details: Six men and four women formed the convalescents, two being Hispanic. The post-COVID sampling time was a median roughly 100 days after diagnosis, ranging from 35 to 161.

Cultured CD4+ T-cell DNA underwent Oncomine TCR Beta short-read sequencing. TCRdb processed the PCR reads anew with MiXCR; each CDR3 protein has one entry. Counted here are around 19,000 distinct CDR3 sequences, around half occurring once; the ten biggest clones make up less than 8%. Germline loops: CDR1 SSHAT, CDR2 FNYEAQ (reference sequence). CDR3 length equals 13 residues. Treatment: roughly ten-day PBMC culture with coronavirus spike peptide pools or control peptides (ViraFEST assay). This clonotype came up a few times. The antigen is unknown. Germline and junction disagree at one end, which may indicate a read error.

This receptor was obtained from a human donor who had recovered from COVID-19. Sequences were obtained from CD4+ T cells from blood, cultured in vitro. The chain couples TRBV7-7 to TRBJ1-1; 7 bases align to TRBD1. CDR3 DNA sequence: TGTGCTAGCAGCCGGGACAGTAACACTGAAGCTTTCTTT. Residues: CASSRDSNTEAFF. The full variable domain, its missing parts supplied by reference TRBV7-7 and TRBJ1-1, is GAGVSQSPRYKVTKRGQDVTLRCDPISSHATLYWYQQALGQGPEFLTYFNYEAQPDKSGLPSDRFSAERPEGSISTLTIQRTEQRDSAMYRCASSRDSNTEAFFGQGTRLTVV.